The rows below give T cell receptor beta chains drawn from one sample of a study of TIL therapy for anti-PD-1-resistant metastatic lung cancer. Profiling relied on immunoSEQ multiplex PCR, and the TCRdb table lists in-frame clones only, not all of them. Of 45,000 to 50,000 clones listed, approximately 70% are singletons. Sequencing used tumor tissue, obtained at baseline. The receptors were sampled from a person aged 25-79 years with non-small cell lung cancer. Each CDR3 is given with its conserved first and last residue. A D gene is named only where the DNA matches it firmly. Size is omitted from some rows. Given values are once, few, many or a class for expanded clones.

d_call	v_call	clone_size	j_call	cdr3_nt	cdr3_aa
.	TRBV5-1	.	TRBJ1-2	TGCGCCAGCAGCACGGAGCAGCCCTATGGCTACACCTTC	CASSTEQPYGYTF
.	TRBV2	few	TRBJ1-2	TGTGCCAGCACATCCGACAGCACGGGAAGCTATGGCTACACCTTC	CASTSDSTGSYGYTF
.	TRBV10-2	.	TRBJ1-2	TGCGCCAGCAGGGCCCCAACAGGGACGGGATCAGGCTACACCTTC	CASRAPTGTGSGYTF
.	TRBV6-1	.	TRBJ1-2	TGTGCCAGCAGTGTTGCGGGCGCCAACTATGGCTACACCTTC	CASSVAGANYGYTF
TRBD1	TRBV30	.	TRBJ1-3	TGTGCCTGGAGTGGGGGACAGAGACCTTACACCATATATTTT	CAWSGGQRPYTIYF
.	TRBV6-5	.	TRBJ1-2	TGTGCCAGCAGCCGCGGACAGTTAGCTAACTATGGCTACACCTTC	CASSRGQLANYGYTF
.	TRBV28	.	TRBJ2-2	TGTGCCAGCAGCCTCCCGGGCCTCAACACCGGGGAGCTGTTTTTT	CASSLPGLNTGELFF
TRBD1	TRBV28	once	TRBJ2-7	TGTGCCAGCAGTCTAAAGAGGACAGGCCCATGGTACTTC	CASSLKRTGPWYF
.	TRBV19	.	TRBJ2-1	TGTGCCAGTAACGCCCGAAGGAGCTCCTACAATGAGCAGTTCTTC	CASNARRSSYNEQFF
.	TRBV5-1	.	TRBJ1-4	TGCGCCAGCAGCTTGGTAGTAGGAACTAATGAAAAACTGTTTTTT	CASSLVVGTNEKLFF
TRBD1	TRBV11-3	.	TRBJ2-2	TGTGCCAGCAGCCAAACCCTGGGGACAGGTCTGAACACCGGGGAGCTGTTTTTT	CASSQTLGTGLNTGELFF
.	TRBV6-1	.	TRBJ1-1	TGTGCCAGCCTGGCAGGGAGGAACACTGAAGCTTTCTTT	CASLAGRNTEAFF
.	TRBV19	.	TRBJ1-4	TGTGCCTCCCGCCCCACGGGCGTGGGGGAAAAACTGTTTTTT	CASRPTGVGEKLFF
TRBD2	TRBV5-1	.	TRBJ2-3	TGCGCCAGCGCGCTTTCTAGCGGGAGTTCTACAGATACGCAGTATTTT	CASALSSGSSTDTQYF
.	TRBV30	few	TRBJ2-3	TGTGCCTGGAGTGTATCCAGGAGTCCCACAGATACGCAGTATTTT	CAWSVSRSPTDTQYF
.	TRBV11-2	few	TRBJ1-1	TGTGCCAGCAGCTTAGATAACCCGGGGGCGAACACTGAAGCTTTCTTT	CASSLDNPGANTEAFF
TRBD1	TRBV28	few	TRBJ1-1	TGTGCCAGCAGTACCAGAAAATCGGGACAGGGCTCGGCGGCTTTCTTT	CASSTRKSGQGSAAFF
.	TRBV7-3	.	TRBJ2-4	TGTGCCAGCAGCTTACAGGGAATAGTTGGGGACATTCAGTACTTC	CASSLQGIVGDIQYF
.	TRBV20-1	.	TRBJ1-4	TGCAGTGCTACCTTTCGGGAAAAACTGTTTTTT	CSATFREKLFF
TRBD1	TRBV7-8	few	TRBJ2-7	TGTGCCAGCAGCCCAGACAGGGACGAGCAGTACTTC	CASSPDRDEQYF
TRBD1	TRBV9	few	TRBJ1-5	TGTGCCAGCAGCGTAGGTTTGACAGGGAATCAGCCCCAGCATTTT	CASSVGLTGNQPQHF
TRBD1	TRBV6-1	many	TRBJ2-1	TGTGCCGTGACAGGGAACTACAATGAGCAGTTCTTC	CAVTGNYNEQFF
TRBD2	TRBV19	.	TRBJ2-7	TGTGCCAGTAGTATTACTAGCGGGAGGAACGAGCAGTACTTC	CASSITSGRNEQYF
.	TRBV28	.	TRBJ1-2	TGTGCCAGCAGTTTCCGGGGCCTCAACTATGGCTACACCTTC	CASSFRGLNYGYTF
TRBD1	TRBV11-2	.	TRBJ2-7	TGTGCCAGCAGCTGGACAGGATCCTACGAGCAGTACTTC	CASSWTGSYEQYF
.	TRBV7-9	.	TRBJ1-1	TGTGCCAGCAGCTTAGCGGCAGGGATCACTGAAGCTTTCTTT	CASSLAAGITEAFF
TRBD1	TRBV7-9	.	TRBJ2-7	TGTGCCGGGGACAGGGGGTTAGGTGAGCAGTACTTC	CAGDRGLGEQYF
.	TRBV4-1	few	TRBJ2-7	TGCGCCAGCAGCCAAGGTCGACTGATTGGGCAGTACTTC	CASSQGRLIGQYF
.	TRBV29-1	few	TRBJ1-2	TGCAGCGTTGATGCGGGGAACTATGGCTACACCTTC	CSVDAGNYGYTF
TRBD2	TRBV7-8	.	TRBJ2-1	TGTGCCAGCAGCTCAATGACTAGCGGAAGGGAGCAGTTCTTC	CASSSMTSGREQFF
TRBD2	TRBV6-4	few	TRBJ2-1	TGTGCCAGCATATCGGGACTAGCGGACAATGAGCAGTTCTTC	CASISGLADNEQFF
.	TRBV7-8	.	TRBJ1-3	TGTGCCAGCAGCGTAGGGAGCTCTGGAAACACCATATATTTT	CASSVGSSGNTIYF
.	TRBV9	.	TRBJ1-1	TGTGCCAGCAGCGCCCGACTAGGGGCTGAAGCTTTCTTT	CASSARLGAEAFF
.	TRBV7-2	.	TRBJ1-1	TGTGCCAGCAGCTTAGGGGCGTTGGCGACTGAAGCTTTCTTT	CASSLGALATEAFF
.	TRBV5-1	.	TRBJ1-1	TGCGCCAGCAGCCCACGGGAGAACACTGAAGCTTTCTTT	CASSPRENTEAFF
TRBD1	TRBV7-2	.	TRBJ2-7	TGTGCCAGCAGCTTAGGGCGGGACAGGGACTGGGAGCAGTACTTC	CASSLGRDRDWEQYF
.	TRBV18	.	TRBJ1-3	TGTGCCAGCTCACCCAGGGCCGGTCCCAGAAACACCATATATTTT	CASSPRAGPRNTIYF
TRBD2	TRBV5-6	.	TRBJ2-2	TGTGCCAGCAGCTGGGGACTAGCGGGGGCCACCGGGGAGCTGTTTTTT	CASSWGLAGATGELFF
TRBD1	TRBV28	.	TRBJ1-2	TGTGCCAGCAGTTTGACAGGGAGATTGGGAGGCTACACCTTC	CASSLTGRLGGYTF
.	TRBV5-1	.	TRBJ2-1	TGCGCCAGCAGCTTGGTTCGCGCCAATGAGCAGTTCTTC	CASSLVRANEQFF
TRBD2	TRBV6-6	.	TRBJ2-1	TGTGCCAATAGCGGGGGGGCCTTGGATGAGCAGTTCTTC	CANSGGALDEQFF
.	TRBV15	.	TRBJ2-1	TGTGCCACCAGCATGGGGAGTTCCTACAATGAGCAGTTCTTC	CATSMGSSYNEQFF
.	TRBV10-1	.	TRBJ2-7	TGCGCCAGCAGTGAAATCGCGGGACAGTCAACTTACGAGCAGTACTTC	CASSEIAGQSTYEQYF
TRBD2	TRBV4-1	.	TRBJ2-7	TGCGCCAGCAGCCAAGGGGGGACTAGCTCCTACGAGCAGTACTTC	CASSQGGTSSYEQYF
.	TRBV9	.	TRBJ1-3	TGTGCCAGCAGCGTAGAGGGGGATGCCATATATTTT	CASSVEGDAIYF
TRBD1	TRBV6-6	.	TRBJ1-1	TGTGCCAGCAGTTACGACAGGGTTGGCACTGAAGCTTTCTTT	CASSYDRVGTEAFF
TRBD1	TRBV19	few	TRBJ1-2	TGTGCCAGTACCGACCGGGGGGTGGACAGGGGAGGCTATGGCTACACCTTC	CASTDRGVDRGGYGYTF
TRBD2	TRBV19	.	TRBJ2-4	TGTGCCAGTAGTATAGGTCTGCGGGGGTCCAGAGCCAAAAACATTCAGTACTTC	CASSIGLRGSRAKNIQYF